This TCR beta chain originates from a study of patients and donors after allogeneic stem cell transplantation. Trimming removed 1 base from V and 0 bases from J, with 16 bases in between. In germline, CDR1 is MNHEY, CDR2 SMNVEV (reference sequence). The CDR3 has 17 residues. Via MiXCR, TCRdb re-called the RT-PCR reads, giving one row per CDR3 protein. The sample includes 900,000 to 1,000,000 distinct CDR3 sequences, roughly 18% of them seen just once. This clonotype was seen a handful of times. The sequencing sample was made of blood, either unsorted or a sorted T cell fraction (not recorded which). This receptor was taken from a human donor who was either an allogeneic HSCT recipient or a stem cell or donor lymphocyte infusion donor (not recorded which). It is not recorded whose cells these are; they may come from a transplant donor. The chain is built from TRBV27 and TRBJ2-7, with D possibly matching TRBD1 (6 bases). The CDR3 coding sequence is TGTGCCAGCAGTTTATACGCCGACAGGCACTTCTCCTACGAGCAGTACTTC. It is translated as CASSLYADRHFSYEQYF.